These T cell receptor beta chains were read from a single sample in a study of T cell responses to AZD1222 COVID-19 vaccine. Sequencing was performed with immunoSEQ multiplex PCR; in TCRdb, only in-frame clones are kept and a portion is missing. Of about 120,000 clones listed, 70% to 90% are singletons. This specimen consisted of peripheral blood, obtained on day 0 of AZD1222 vaccination. These receptors were obtained from an adult in good health. Each CDR3 is given with its conserved first and last residue. Clone size is shown for a subset of rows, as once, few, many or a class of expanded clone.

>TRBJ1-4|.|TRBV18
CASSEGLAGEKLFF
>TRBJ1-3|.|TRBV6-5
CASTDSGNTIYF
>TRBJ1-4|.|TRBV5-6
CASSLERTVGEKLFF
>TRBJ2-3|once|TRBV7-9
CASSSSGTDTQYF
>TRBJ2-3|.|TRBV29-1
CSGERLGFDTQYF
>TRBJ2-1|.|TRBV11-2
CASSPYNEQFF
>TRBJ1-2|.|TRBV6-5
CASSYKAQLNYGYTF
>TRBJ1-2|.|TRBV11-2
CASSLSAADPYGYTF
>TRBJ1-1|.|TRBV5-1
CASSLGRGLLNTEAFF
>TRBJ1-4|.|TRBV3-1/TRBV3-2
CASSEPRGYDNEKLFF
>TRBJ1-3|.|TRBV28
CASSFYRTGTGNTIYF
>TRBJ2-2|.|TRBV24-1
CATSSGDRGLGSGELFF
>TRBJ2-7|.|TRBV3-1/TRBV3-2
CASGDYEQYF
>TRBJ2-5|.|TRBV7-9
CASSVSGAGETQYF
>TRBJ1-4|once|TRBV15
CATSRDVAGNEKLFF
>TRBJ1-4|once|TRBV18
CASSYRTNVNEKLFF
>TRBJ1-2|.|TRBV29-1
CSVEGGFGGSGYTF
>TRBJ2-5|few|TRBV28
CASSLLGQGNQETQYF
>TRBJ1-4|.|TRBV9
CASSQGGREEEKLFF
>TRBJ2-5|once|TRBV4-2
CASSQDSPGLAGFQETQYF
>TRBJ1-6|.|TRBV21-1
CASSKEDHTNSPLHF
>TRBJ2-7|.|TRBV9
CASSTSGASGIYEQYF
>TRBJ1-1|.|TRBV7-9
CASSPGGTEAFF
>TRBJ1-1|.|TRBV27
CASSFPGTAEAFF
>TRBJ2-1|.|TRBV18
CASSSGLAGGPSEQFF
>TRBJ1-3|.|TRBV20-1
CSASFFSFSGNTIYF
>TRBJ2-7|.|TRBV11-2
CASSLATGGLGEQYF
>TRBJ2-1|.|TRBV5-3
CARSLMPPNSSYNEQFF
>TRBJ1-5|.|TRBV7-2
CASSAPRDRGRVGNQPQHF
>TRBJ2-7|.|TRBV13
CASSLGRLGGEQYF
>TRBJ2-5|.|TRBV5-6
CASSLLATTQYF
>TRBJ2-2|.|TRBV6-2/TRBV6-3
CASSYSHSTANTGELFF
>TRBJ1-5|.|TRBV6-1
CASSDGNQPQHF
>TRBJ2-1|.|TRBV4-2
CASSPKRSGDEQFF
>TRBJ2-6|.|TRBV7-8
CASSLGRTVLSSGANVLTF
>TRBJ1-5|.|TRBV2
CASTRDINQPQHF
>TRBJ2-7|.|TRBV6-5
CASRGGQGDEQYF
>TRBJ1-1|.|TRBV11-3
CASSLEAGEAFF
>TRBJ2-7|.|TRBV11-2
CASSFSGPALYEQYF
>TRBJ2-1|.|TRBV10-3
CAISVGSYNEQFF
>TRBJ2-7|.|TRBV11-1
CASSLSRDGAYEQYF
>TRBJ2-1|.|TRBV5-1
CASSLDYPNEQFF
>TRBJ1-2|.|TRBV28
CASSVLEPRSHGYTF
>TRBJ2-2|.|TRBV7-9
CASSGGLAGSLAGELFF
>TRBJ2-7|.|TRBV12-3/TRBV12-4
CASSLRDLTEQYF
>TRBJ1-1|once|TRBV7-2
CASSFHFQNTEAFF
>TRBJ1-1|.|TRBV10-3
CAISEGEANTEAFF
>TRBJ2-7|.|TRBV20-1
CSASELAGARSYEQYF
>TRBJ2-5|.|TRBV5-4
CASSLGTSGGQETQYF
>TRBJ2-2|.|TRBV10-1
CASSTDRGNGELFF
>TRBJ1-1|few|TRBV15
CATSKTANTEAFF
>TRBJ2-2|.|TRBV7-2
CASSLRGKAGELFF
>TRBJ2-3|.|TRBV27
CASSLSGSLFADTQYF